This TCR beta chain was sequenced for a study of cytomegalovirus exposure and HLA in healthy donors. Study at large: Early released data comprised tens of millions of unique TCRs from HLA-typed donors.

V was clipped by 11 bases and J by 8 bases; unmatched bases: 8. The germline CDR1 and CDR2 sequences are MDHEN and SYDVKM. The CDR3 consists of 14 residues. Study-level findings and limits: Prediction of most subjects' HLA-A and HLA-B alleles by TCR beta sequences was reportedly accurate.

PCR amplification relied on 60 Vbeta primers (plus 13 Jbeta primers). The data were produced by immunoSEQ multiplex PCR, yet TCRdb's version contains in-frame clones alone and is incomplete. The repertoire has about 98,000 clones, roughly three quarters of them found once; the top ten carry 1.4% to 1.5%. Comment on this clone: Its antigen is not known.

J is TRBJ2-1 and V is TRBV28; TRBD2 matches 14 bases. The TCR comes from a man in his forties in good health and CMV-seronegative. The sequencing sample was made of PBMCs. The chain's CDR3 is CAGSTSGGAHEQFF. CDR3 nucleotides: TGTGCCGGCTCGACTAGCGGGGGGGCCCATGAGCAGTTCTTC.